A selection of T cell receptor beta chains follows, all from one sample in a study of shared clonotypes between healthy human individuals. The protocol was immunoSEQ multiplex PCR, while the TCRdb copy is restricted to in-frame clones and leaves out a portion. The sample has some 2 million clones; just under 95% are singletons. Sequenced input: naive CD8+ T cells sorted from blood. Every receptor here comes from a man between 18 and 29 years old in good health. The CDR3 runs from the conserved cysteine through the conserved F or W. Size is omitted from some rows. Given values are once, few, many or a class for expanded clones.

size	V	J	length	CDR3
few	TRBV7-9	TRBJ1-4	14	CASSPGTGVEKLFF
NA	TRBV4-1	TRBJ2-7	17	CASSQVSGTSGSYEQYF
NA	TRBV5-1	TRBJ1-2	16	CASSSISGTETWGYTF
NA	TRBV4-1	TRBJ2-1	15	CASSQVRDSYNEQFF
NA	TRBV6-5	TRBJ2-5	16	CASSYGGRAYGETQYF
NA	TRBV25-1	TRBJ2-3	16	CASSEFITASTDTQYF
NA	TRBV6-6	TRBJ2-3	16	CASSPDGLAATDTQYF
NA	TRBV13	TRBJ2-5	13	CASSLAGGEPKNF
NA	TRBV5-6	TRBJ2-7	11	CASSFDSTLDF
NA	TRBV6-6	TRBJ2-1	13	CASSYTGLDEQFF
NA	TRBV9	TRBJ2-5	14	CASSVGWTQETQYF
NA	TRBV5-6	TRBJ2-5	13	CASSPGQGGTQYF
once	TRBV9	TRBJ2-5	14	CASSPGLYQETQYF
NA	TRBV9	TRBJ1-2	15	CASSAEGGLIYGYTF
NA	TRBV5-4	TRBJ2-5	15	CASSWASGGGETQYF
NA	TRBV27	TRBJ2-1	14	CASQTGESYNEQFF
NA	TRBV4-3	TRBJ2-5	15	CASSLDKGLAETQYF
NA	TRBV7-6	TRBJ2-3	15	CASSFGSSLTDTQYF
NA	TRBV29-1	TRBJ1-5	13	CSVELGGNQPQHF
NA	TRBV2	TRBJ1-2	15	CASTCWKAPYPGYTF
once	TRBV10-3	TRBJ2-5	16	CAISTQGEGIQETQYF
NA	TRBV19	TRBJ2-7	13	CASSFSSTYEQYF
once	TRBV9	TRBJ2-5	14	CASSVGTSQETQYF
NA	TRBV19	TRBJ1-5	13	CASSIIPGQPQHF
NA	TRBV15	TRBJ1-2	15	CATSRESTTNYGYTF
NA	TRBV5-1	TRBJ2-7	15	CASSYSWGGGYEQYF
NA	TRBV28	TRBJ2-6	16	CASSLSGFSGANVLTF
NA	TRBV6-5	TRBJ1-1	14	CASRRQAENTEAFF
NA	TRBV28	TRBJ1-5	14	CASSLMGSNQPQHF
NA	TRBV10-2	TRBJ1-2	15	CASSEGRDPIYGYTF
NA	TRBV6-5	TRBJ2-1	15	CASSFGLAPLNEQFF
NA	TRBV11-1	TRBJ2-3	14	CASSPTPEGDTQYF
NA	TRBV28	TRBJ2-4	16	CASRSTGETAKNIQYF
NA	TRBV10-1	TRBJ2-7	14	CASSAGLAGDEQYF
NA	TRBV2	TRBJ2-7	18	CASSELRVGQGANDEQYF
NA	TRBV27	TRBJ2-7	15	CASSLSQGGAYEQYF
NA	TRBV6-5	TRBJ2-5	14	CASSYSVRGETQYF
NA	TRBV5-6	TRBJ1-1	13	CASSLGLNTEAFF
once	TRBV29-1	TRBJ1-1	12	CSVLGGNAEAFF
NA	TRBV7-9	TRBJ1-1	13	CASSLAISPEAFF